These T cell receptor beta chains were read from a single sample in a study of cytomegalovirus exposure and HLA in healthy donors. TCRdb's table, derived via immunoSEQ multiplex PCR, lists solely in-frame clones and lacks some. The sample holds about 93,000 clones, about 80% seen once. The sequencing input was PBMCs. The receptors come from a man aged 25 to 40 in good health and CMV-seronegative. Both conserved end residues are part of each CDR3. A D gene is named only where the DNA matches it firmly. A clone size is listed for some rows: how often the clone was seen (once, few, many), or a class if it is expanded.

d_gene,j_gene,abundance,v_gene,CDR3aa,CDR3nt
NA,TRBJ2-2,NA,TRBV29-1,CSVARGNTGELFF,TGCAGCGTTGCCAGGGGGAACACCGGGGAGCTGTTTTTT
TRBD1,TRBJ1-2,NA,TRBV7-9,CASSPGTGAGGYTF,TGTGCCAGCAGCCCTGGGACAGGGGCAGGGGGCTACACCTTC
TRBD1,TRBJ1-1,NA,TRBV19,CASSTPRTGGTEAFF,TGTGCCAGTAGTACTCCCCGGACAGGGGGCACTGAAGCTTTCTTT
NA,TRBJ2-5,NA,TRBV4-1,CASSQGRNQETQYF,TGCGCCAGCAGCCAAGGCAGGAACCAAGAGACCCAGTACTTC
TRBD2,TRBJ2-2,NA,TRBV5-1,CASSLGTSGKDTGELFF,TGCGCCAGCAGCTTGGGGACTAGCGGGAAAGACACCGGGGAGCTGTTTTTT
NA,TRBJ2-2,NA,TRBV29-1,CGAGVNTGELFF,TGCGGCGCAGGGGTAAACACCGGGGAGCTGTTTTTT
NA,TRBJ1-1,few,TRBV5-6,CASSAGGGSEAFF,TGTGCCAGCAGCGCTGGGGGGGGCTCTGAAGCTTTCTTT
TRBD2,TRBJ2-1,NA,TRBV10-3,CAISPTGTSGTNEQFF,TGTGCCATCAGTCCGACCGGGACTAGCGGGACTAATGAGCAGTTCTTC
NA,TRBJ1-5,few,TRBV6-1,CASSGDWGVRQPQHF,TGTGCCAGCAGTGGGGACTGGGGTGTTCGTCAGCCCCAGCATTTT
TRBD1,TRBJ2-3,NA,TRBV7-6,CASSSGTGRTDTQYF,TGTGCCAGCAGCTCCGGGACAGGACGCACAGATACGCAGTATTTT
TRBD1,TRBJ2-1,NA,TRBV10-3,CAISESGQGYNEQFF,TGTGCCATCAGTGAGTCGGGACAGGGGTACAATGAGCAGTTCTTC
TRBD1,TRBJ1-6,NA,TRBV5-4,CASNKQGTYNSPLHF,TGTGCCAGCAACAAACAGGGGACCTATAATTCACCCCTCCACTTT
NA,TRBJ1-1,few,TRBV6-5,CASSYQGGTEAFF,TGTGCCAGCAGTTACCAGGGTGGCACTGAAGCTTTCTTT
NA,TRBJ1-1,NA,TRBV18,CASSPPGQFEAFF,TGTGCCAGCTCACCACCAGGACAGTTTGAAGCTTTCTTT
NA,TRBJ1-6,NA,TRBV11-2,CASCGRQPNSPLHF,TGTGCCAGCTGCGGGCGACAACCTAATTCACCCCTCCACTTT
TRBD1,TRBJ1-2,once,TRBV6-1,CASSEVRGQLGGYTF,TGTGCCAGCAGTGAGGTCAGGGGGCAGTTGGGGGGCTACACCTTC
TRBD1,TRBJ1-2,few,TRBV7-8,CASSLQGERGYTF,TGTGCCAGCAGCTTACAGGGGGAGCGTGGCTACACCTTC
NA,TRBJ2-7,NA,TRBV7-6,CASSPLLGTSYEQYF,TGTGCCAGCAGCCCACTTCTGGGCACCTCCTACGAGCAGTACTTC
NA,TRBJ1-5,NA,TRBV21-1,CASSCRSGTGEQYSNQPQHF,TGTGCCAGCAGCTGCCGATCCGGGACAGGGGAGCAGTATAGCAATCAGCCCCAGCATTTT
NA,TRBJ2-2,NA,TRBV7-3,CASSRGSGELFF,TGTGCCAGCAGCAGGGGTTCCGGGGAGCTGTTTTTT
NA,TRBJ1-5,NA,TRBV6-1,CASSEALIRGPQHF,TGTGCCAGCAGTGAAGCCCTAATTCGGGGGCCCCAGCATTTT
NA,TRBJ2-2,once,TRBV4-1,CASSQAGFTGELFF,TGCGCCAGCAGCCAAGCAGGCTTCACCGGGGAGCTGTTTTTT
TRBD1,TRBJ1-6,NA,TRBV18,CASSPLQDRGKSPLHF,TGTGCCAGCTCACCACTCCAGGACAGGGGGAAATCACCCCTCCACTTT
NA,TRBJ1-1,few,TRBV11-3,CASSPTPGSAEAFF,TGTGCCAGCAGCCCTACTCCAGGGTCTGCTGAAGCTTTCTTT
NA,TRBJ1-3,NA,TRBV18,CASSLETGLAGNTIYF,TGTGCCAGCTCACTTGAAACAGGGCTAGCTGGAAACACCATATATTTT
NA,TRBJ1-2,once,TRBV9,CASSVDAGLYGYTF,TGTGCCAGCAGCGTAGACGCGGGGTTGTATGGCTACACCTTC
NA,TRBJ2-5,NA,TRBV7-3,CASRMTGLNQETQYF,TGTGCCAGCAGGATGACAGGTTTAAACCAAGAGACCCAGTACTTC
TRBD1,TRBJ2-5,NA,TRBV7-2,CASSSRDRGETQYF,TGTGCCAGCAGCTCCCGGGACAGAGGAGAGACCCAGTACTTC
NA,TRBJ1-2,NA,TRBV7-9,CASSRGTQGGYGYTF,TGTGCCAGCAGCCGCGGGACTCAAGGAGGCTATGGCTACACCTTC
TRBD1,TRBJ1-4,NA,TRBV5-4,CASSSKQGVGDEKLFF,TGTGCCAGCAGCTCCAAACAGGGGGTAGGGGACGAAAAACTGTTTTTT